The 20 T cell receptor beta chains presented below share a single source sample, sequenced in a study of blood T cell repertoires in COVID-19. Assay used: immunoSEQ multiplex PCR; TCRdb lists only in-frame clones, some missing. The top ten hold 3.5% to 5% of the sample, which has 95,000 to 150,000 clones, roughly 89% seen once. The source material was peripheral blood. Source of these receptors: a man aged 40-55 years with acute or convalescent COVID-19.

The J gene is TRBJ2-4, the V gene TRBV6-2 or TRBV6-3, with 7 nucleotides matching TRBD1. From germline, CDR1 is MNHEY and CDR2 SVGEGT. V shed 7 bases and J 0 bases; nucleotides not matched to a gene: 6. The CDR3 sequence is 15 residues long. The CDR3 bases are TGTGCCAGCACCCCAGGGGGACAAGCCAAAAACATTCAGTACTTC. This translates into CASTPGGQAKNIQYF.

The V call is TRBV5-6, the J call TRBJ1-6; 7 nucleotides agree with TRBD1. Germline V gene lookup returns CDR1 SGHDT and CDR2 YYEEEE. Trimming at V came to 5 bases and at J to 7 bases, leaving 9 bases not matched to a gene. This CDR3 spans 15 amino acids. CDR3 nucleotide sequence: TGTGCCAGCAGTTCGACAGGGCTTTGGAATTCACCCCTCCACTTT. Residues: CASSSTGLWNSPLHF. Full variable domain (outside the CDR3, taken from reference TRBV5-6 and TRBJ1-6): DAGVTQSPTHLIKTRGQQVTLRCSPKSGHDTVSWYQQALGQGPQFIFQYYEEEERQRGNFPDRFSGHQFPNYSSELNVNALLLGDSALYLCASSSTGLWNSPLHFGNGTRLTVT.

This clone was found a few times. CDR3 loop: CASRGGLLGNTIYF. CDR3 nucleotide sequence: TGTGCCAGCAGGGGGGGACTGCTTGGAAACACCATATATTTT. This chain connects TRBV6-5 to TRBJ1-3, with D maybe TRBD1 (5 bases). V lost 6 bases to trimming and J lost 3 bases, with 12 bases between them. The length of the CDR3 is 14 residues. CDR1 and CDR2 (germline): MNHEY, SVGAGI.

The chain couples TRBV19 to TRBJ2-3; D uncertain. Germline V CDR1 and CDR2: LNHDA, SQIVND (reference sequence). CDR3 length equals 15 residues. Trimming removed 3 bases at V and 0 bases at J, with 10 bases between. The CDR3 nucleotides are TGTGCCAGTAGTATGGGCAGATCTAGCACAGATACGCAGTATTTT. Translated, it gives CASSMGRSSTDTQYF.

The gene calls are TRBV6-2 or TRBV6-3 and TRBJ2-3; D not resolved. Germline V gene data show CDR1 as MNHEY and CDR2 as SVGEGT. The CDR3 length is 12 residues. Trimming removed 6 bases at V and 4 bases at J, with 8 bases between. In nucleotides, the CDR3 is TGTGCCAGCAGCTTCCTAGCAGATACGCAGTATTTT. It yields the protein CASSFLADTQYF.

The DNA for the CDR3 is TGCGCCAGCAGCCAGTTTGACAGGGGGCGAGGCGAGCAGTACTTC. It translates to CASSQFDRGRGEQYF. This rearrangement joins TRBV4-1 to TRBJ2-7; TRBD1 agrees at 10 bases. Germline V gene lookup returns CDR1 MGHRA and CDR2 YSYEKL. The CDR3 has 15 residues. With 3 bases clipped from V and 6 bases from J, the junction kept 8 bases outside the gene matches.

V and J are TRBV29-1 and TRBJ1-1, with D possibly being TRBD1 (6 bases). CDR1 is SQVTM and CDR2 is ANQGSEA in the germline V gene. The CDR3 has 12 residues. Trimming stripped 7 bases from V and 3 bases from J, with 12 bases between. The CDR3 here is CSGRQVDTEAFF. CDR3 DNA sequence: TGCAGCGGCAGACAGGTTGACACTGAAGCTTTCTTT.

The chain has TRBV2 and TRBJ2-5, with TRBD2 matching 7 bases. V dropped 2 bases and J dropped 4; count of bases not matched to a gene: 7. CDR1 is SNHLY and CDR2 is FYNNEI in the germline V gene. This CDR3 comprises 15 residues. The CDR3 sequence: CASSERSGRGETQYF. Written as DNA, the CDR3 is TGTGCCAGCAGTGAAAGGTCTGGGAGGGGAGAGACCCAGTACTTC.

Written as DNA, the CDR3 is TGTGCCACCAGCAGAGATTGGGGGCCAGGTGAAAAACTGTTTTTT. This gives the protein CATSRDWGPGEKLFF. This chain links TRBV15 with TRBJ1-4, with D possibly TRBD1 on 6 matching bases. Germline V lookup: CDR1 LNHNV, CDR2 YYDKDF (reference sequence). V gave up 0 bases and J gave up 7 bases, with 12 bases separating them. The CDR3 extends over 15 amino acids.

V is TRBV5-1 and J is TRBJ2-5; possibly TRBD1 for D (7 bases). Germline assignment: CDR1 SGHRS and CDR2 YFSETQ. CDR3 length equals 15 residues. V dropped 4 bases and J dropped 4 bases, with 17 bases sitting between them. The CDR3 nucleotides read TGCGCCAGCAGCGCAGGACAGGCCGGGGGAGAGACCCAGTACTTC. Translated: CASSAGQAGGETQYF.

The chain employs TRBV30 and TRBJ1-6, with a weak D call TRBD1 (5 bases). The CDR3 runs 13 residues. CDR1 GTSNPN and CDR2 SVGIG come from the germline V gene (reference sequence). The V and J ends lost 4 bases and 6 bases respectively, with 10 bases between them. CDR3 loop: CAWNTDSNSPLHF. For the CDR3, the DNA is TGTGCCTGGAATACCGACAGTAATTCACCCCTCCACTTT.

The table lists this clone with a few counts. This chain uses TRBV6-1 with TRBJ2-1, with D hard to call. The CDR3 sequence is 12 residues long. Per the germline V gene, CDR1 is MNHNS and CDR2 is SASEGT. Trimming removed 2 bases at V and 5 bases at J, with 4 bases between. The chain's CDR3 is CASSELNNEQFF. The CDR3, as DNA: TGTGCCAGCAGTGAACTAAACAATGAGCAGTTCTTC.

The chain carries TRBV6-5 and TRBJ1-5, with D possibly being TRBD1 (5 bases). The V and J ends lost 10 bases and 5 bases respectively, with 15 bases between them. The CDR3 runs to 13 residues. Per germline, CDR1 MNHEY and CDR2 SVGAGI. For the CDR3, the DNA is TGTGCCAACCGGGCGGGGGTTGATCAGCCCCAGCATTTT. Encoded protein: CANRAGVDQPQHF.

V gene TRBV1 combines with J gene TRBJ2-1; the D call of TRBD1 is as the table states it, not checked on the DNA. TRBV1 is termed a pseudogene. The CDR3 covers 20 residues. CDR3 amino acids: CTSSQDKPKGPAPPYNEQFF. CDR3 coding DNA: TGCACCAGCAGCCAAGACAAACCCAAGGGGCCAGCTCCCCCCTACAATGAGCAGTTCTTC.

This clone has only a few counts. This chain links TRBV6-5 with TRBJ1-1; tentative D call: TRBD1 (5 bases). Germline-derived CDR1 and CDR2 are MNHEY and SVGAGI. V was cut by 5 bases and J by 6 bases, with 10 bases left in between. This CDR3 is built from 12 residues. CDR3: CASSPGGPEAFF. For the CDR3, the DNA is TGTGCCAGCAGTCCCGGGGGACCTGAAGCTTTCTTT.

The DNA of the CDR3 is TGTGCCAGCAGCGAGATAGGGGGCATGATCCCTGGCTACACCTTC. Protein sequence: CASSEIGGMIPGYTF. The chain joins TRBV6-5 to TRBJ1-2; 7 positions match TRBD1. This CDR3 has 15 amino acids. Germline V lookup: CDR1 MNHEY, CDR2 SVGAGI. Trimming removed 6 bases from V and 7 bases from J; junction bases left unmatched: 14.

The chain carries TRBV19 and TRBJ2-7, with D perhaps TRBD1 (5 bases). Germline CDR1 reads LNHDA; CDR2 reads SQIVND (reference sequence). Trimming cost V 5 bases and J 3 bases, with 14 bases left between them. The CDR3 consists of 14 residues. CDR3 bases: TGTGCCAGTAGTCCTCGGACAACCTTCTACGAGCAGTACTTC. This sequence encodes CASSPRTTFYEQYF. The entire variable domain, with the rest obtained from reference TRBV19 and TRBJ2-7, is as follows: DGGITQSPKYLFRKEGQNVTLSCEQNLNHDAMYWYRQDPGQGLRLIYYSQIVNDFQKGDIAEGYSVSREKKESFPLTVTSAQKNPTAFYLCASSPRTTFYEQYFGPGTRLTVT.

The V call is TRBV7-9, the J call TRBJ2-5; 12 bases map to TRBD2. In germline, CDR1 is SEHNR, CDR2 FQNEAQ (reference sequence). The CDR3 runs 17 residues. After removal of 5 bases from V and 0 bases from J, the junction contained 7 bases not matched to a gene. This chain's CDR3 is CASSQGLAGMYQETQYF. The CDR3 nucleotides read TGTGCCAGCAGCCAAGGACTAGCGGGGATGTACCAAGAGACCCAGTACTTC.

This rearrangement joins TRBV3-1 (or the pseudogene TRBV3-2) to TRBJ1-1, with D perhaps TRBD1 (5 bases). Trimming left V 1 base short and J 5 bases short, with 8 bases between. The CDR3 consists of 13 residues. The germline V gene has CDR1 LGHDT and CDR2 YNNKEL (reference sequence). For the CDR3, the DNA is TGTGCCAGCAGCCAAGTGGGGGGAACTGAAGCTTTCTTT. Amino acid sequence: CASSQVGGTEAFF.

This clone was counted many times. The V call is TRBV5-5, the J call TRBJ1-2; maybe TRBD1 (6 bases). Germline assignment: CDR1 SGHKS and CDR2 YYEKEE (reference sequence). V was pared by 5 bases and J by 3 bases, with 11 bases between. The CDR3 has 13 amino acids. The CDR3 DNA is TGTGCCAGCAGAAGACAGGCGGACTATGGCTACACCTTC. Translating gives CASRRQADYGYTF.